Listed below are T cell receptor beta chains from one sample, sequenced in a study of T cells in tuberculosis. Sequenced by immunoSEQ multiplex PCR; TCRdb stores in-frame clones only, minus some. This table has over 25,000 clones, about 90% appearing once. The sample in question was PBMCs, obtained at tuberculosis diagnosis. All receptors derive from an adult with tuberculosis. The CDR3 runs from the conserved cysteine through the conserved F or W. A D gene is named only where the DNA matches it firmly. Clone size is given for some rows only: seen once, a few or many times, or a class if the clone is expanded.

TRBD1 once TRBJ1-5 TRBV4-1 16 CASSQKQGAINQPQHF TGCGCCAGCAGCCAAAAACAGGGGGCCATAAATCAGCCCCAGCATTTT
NA NA TRBJ1-1 TRBV5-1 11 CASSPGTEAFF TGCGCCAGCAGCCCCGGCACTGAAGCTTTCTTT
TRBD2 NA TRBJ2-1 TRBV5-6 16 CASSLARYLAVNEQFF TGTGCCAGCAGCTTGGCCCGGTATCTAGCGGTCAATGAGCAGTTCTTC
TRBD2 NA TRBJ2-1 TRBV10-3 16 CAISRLAGGNNNEQFF TGTGCCATCAGTAGACTAGCGGGAGGTAATAACAATGAGCAGTTCTTC
NA NA TRBJ1-2 TRBV11-2 13 CASSLGGLGGYTF TGTGCCAGCAGCTTGGGGGGTCTCGGTGGCTACACCTTC
NA NA TRBJ2-3 TRBV2 13 CASVQGTADTQYF TGTGCCAGCGTCCAGGGAACCGCAGATACGCAGTATTTT
NA NA TRBJ1-4 TRBV10-3 15 CAARPGLTTNEKLFF TGTGCCGCGCGGCCGGGACTGACAACTAATGAAAAACTGTTTTTT
TRBD1 NA TRBJ1-1 TRBV5-6 12 CASSRTGRETFF TGTGCCAGCAGCCGGACAGGGAGGGAAACTTTCTTT
TRBD1 NA TRBJ2-1 TRBV6-4 15 CASSDGRQGNNEQFF TGTGCCAGCAGTGACGGGAGACAGGGGAACAATGAGCAGTTCTTC
TRBD2 NA TRBJ2-1 TRBV9 16 CASSPLAGEQYNEQFF TGTGCCAGCAGCCCCCTAGCGGGGGAACAATACAATGAGCAGTTCTTC
NA once TRBJ2-7 TRBV13 13 CASSLGISHEQYF TGTGCCAGCAGCTTAGGGATCAGTCACGAGCAGTACTTC
TRBD1 NA TRBJ2-2 TRBV7-2 15 CASSQRQGVGGELFF TGTGCCAGCAGCCAGAGACAGGGGGTTGGCGGGGAGCTGTTTTTT
NA NA TRBJ1-1 TRBV2 15 CASSETLGGRTEAFF TGTGCCAGCAGTGAAACTCTCGGGGGTCGGACTGAAGCTTTCTTT
TRBD1 NA TRBJ1-1 TRBV18 15 CASSPDRGVRSEAFF TGTGCCAGCTCACCGGACAGGGGAGTTCGTAGTGAAGCTTTCTTT
TRBD2 NA TRBJ2-1 TRBV2 19 CASSENQRGGLLHYNEQFF TGTGCCAGCAGTGAAAATCAGCGGGGGGGCCTTCTCCACTACAATGAGCAGTTCTTC
TRBD1 NA TRBJ2-5 TRBV7-9 14 CASSFGQGKETQYF TGTGCCAGCAGCTTCGGACAGGGCAAAGAGACCCAGTACTTC
NA NA TRBJ1-1 TRBV6-1 14 CASSEDRGFTEAFF TGTGCCAGCAGTGAAGATCGGGGGTTCACTGAAGCTTTCTTT
NA NA TRBJ2-7 TRBV2 13 CASISSDFYEQYF TGTGCCAGCATCTCAAGCGACTTCTACGAGCAGTACTTC
TRBD1 NA TRBJ1-1 TRBV2 12 CARTQTGLEAFF TGTGCCAGAACCCAGACAGGGCTTGAAGCTTTCTTT
TRBD2 NA TRBJ2-3 TRBV10-3 15 CAISDQRGVLLGQYF TGTGCCATCAGTGATCAGCGGGGCGTCCTTTTGGGGCAGTATTTT
TRBD2 once TRBJ2-2 TRBV27 15 CASRGTSGYTGELFF TGTGCCAGCAGGGGGACTAGCGGGTACACCGGGGAGCTGTTTTTT
NA NA TRBJ1-3 TRBV5-4 15 CASSLEASSGNTIYF TGTGCCAGCAGCTTGGAAGCGTCATCCGGAAACACCATATATTTT
NA NA TRBJ2-1 TRBV18 13 CASSPSDTREQFF TGTGCCAGCTCACCTTCGGACACGCGAGAGCAGTTCTTC
NA NA TRBJ1-5 TRBV6-1 14 CASLTAGLGQPQHF TGTGCCAGTCTAACAGCGGGACTCGGTCAGCCCCAGCATTTT
NA NA TRBJ2-7 TRBV20-1 11 CSALRGYEQYF TGCAGTGCTTTAAGGGGCTACGAGCAGTACTTC
TRBD2 once TRBJ2-2 TRBV6-4 21 CASSDSGIPAGETSNTGELFF TGTGCCAGCAGTGACTCTGGGATTCCAGCGGGGGAAACTTCGAACACCGGGGAGCTGTTTTTT
TRBD1 NA TRBJ1-2 TRBV7-2 15 CASSPGTGRTYGYTF TGTGCCAGCAGCCCCGGGACAGGGAGGACCTATGGCTACACCTTC
NA NA TRBJ2-1 TRBV4-1 16 CASSQAFLSSYNEQFF TGCGCCAGCAGCCAAGCCTTTTTGAGCTCCTACAATGAGCAGTTCTTC
TRBD2 NA TRBJ2-3 TRBV6-1 16 CASSEMGTRNTDTQYF TGTGCCAGCAGTGAAATGGGGACTAGAAACACAGATACGCAGTATTTT
NA NA TRBJ1-1 TRBV2 15 CASSESRGPDRWAFF TGTGCCAGCAGTGAATCCAGGGGTCCGGACCGATGGGCTTTCTTT
TRBD1 once TRBJ1-6 TRBV4-1 15 CASSYLDRDNSPLHF TGCGCCAGCAGCTACCTTGACAGGGATAATTCACCCCTCCACTTT
NA few TRBJ2-3 TRBV5-6 14 CASSLRRETDTQYF TGTGCCAGCAGCCTCCGCCGGGAAACAGATACGCAGTATTTT
NA once TRBJ1-4 TRBV11-2 15 CASSSGISNNEKLFF TGTGCCAGCAGCTCGGGAATTAGCAACAATGAAAAACTGTTTTTT
TRBD1 NA TRBJ2-7 TRBV29-1 15 CSVLGTGTGLYEQYF TGCAGCGTCCTAGGGACCGGGACAGGGCTCTACGAGCAGTACTTC
TRBD2 NA TRBJ2-7 TRBV9 15 CASSVEGGSRYEQYF TGTGCCAGCAGCGTAGAGGGCGGGAGTAGGTACGAGCAGTACTTC
TRBD2 NA TRBJ2-1 TRBV2 13 CASGLADYNEQFF TGTGCCAGCGGTCTAGCGGACTACAATGAGCAGTTCTTC
NA few TRBJ2-7 TRBV18 13 CASSPPPTYEQYF TGTGCCAGCTCACCACCCCCTACCTACGAGCAGTACTTC
TRBD2 NA TRBJ2-1 TRBV19 15 CASSTSGGPYNEQFF TGTGCCAGTAGCACCAGCGGGGGGCCCTACAATGAGCAGTTCTTC
TRBD2 NA TRBJ2-1 TRBV5-4 11 CASSRDYIQFF TGTGCCAGCAGCCGGGACTACATCCAGTTCTTC
NA NA TRBJ2-2 TRBV5-1 13 CASSLEGSGELFF TGCGCCAGCAGCTTGGAGGGGTCCGGGGAGCTGTTTTTT
NA NA TRBJ2-6 TRBV7-8 19 CASSFSPRLTLSGANVLTF TGTGCCAGCAGCTTTTCCCCGAGACTTACCTTATCTGGGGCCAACGTCCTGACTTTC
TRBD1 large TRBJ2-7 TRBV4-3 16 CASSQDIGQGPYEQYF TGCGCCAGCAGCCAAGATATAGGACAGGGCCCCTACGAGCAGTACTTC
NA NA TRBJ1-5 TRBV6-6 13 CASSIEKGLPQHF TGTGCCAGCAGTATAGAAAAGGGGTTACCCCAGCATTTT
TRBD1 NA TRBJ2-7 TRBV2 15 CASSSIRDRAFEQYF TGTGCCAGCAGTTCAATTCGGGACAGGGCATTCGAGCAGTACTTC
NA NA TRBJ2-1 TRBV21-1 18 CASSKGGTSVVWYNEQFF TGTGCCAGCAGCAAAGGGGGAACTAGCGTGGTTTGGTACAATGAGCAGTTCTTC
NA once TRBJ2-1 TRBV18 13 CASSREFDNEQFF TGTGCCAGCTCACGGGAGTTCGACAATGAGCAGTTCTTC
TRBD2 NA TRBJ2-1 TRBV15 15 CATSARGVPFDEQFF TGTGCCACCAGCGCGCGGGGGGTTCCGTTCGATGAGCAGTTCTTC
TRBD2 NA TRBJ2-3 TRBV5-1 16 CASSLSGTSGGNTQYF TGCGCCAGCAGCTTGTCTGGGACTAGCGGGGGGAATACGCAGTATTTT
TRBD1 NA TRBJ2-3 TRBV9 17 CASSVLTGGTSTDTQYF TGTGCCAGCAGCGTTTTAACAGGGGGCACTAGCACAGATACGCAGTATTTT
TRBD2 NA TRBJ2-3 TRBV2 15 CASSDSGKKADTQYF TGTGCCAGCAGTGATAGCGGGAAAAAGGCAGATACGCAGTATTTT
TRBD2 NA TRBJ2-1 TRBV27 19 CASSLTASGGRSSVGEQFF TGTGCCAGCAGTTTAACGGCTAGCGGGGGCCGGAGTTCGGTTGGTGAGCAGTTCTTC
NA NA TRBJ1-1 TRBV7-6 14 CASSPIQGHTEAFF TGTGCCAGCAGCCCAATTCAGGGTCACACTGAAGCTTTCTTT
TRBD2 NA TRBJ2-5 TRBV19 18 CASSIGTSGSWVAETQYF TGTGCCAGTAGTATAGGTACTAGCGGGAGTTGGGTGGCAGAGACCCAGTACTTC